A selection of T cell receptor beta chains follows, all from one sample in a study of T cell repertoires in cytomegalovirus infection. TCRdb ran MiXCR on the reads and lists one entry per CDR3 protein. The sample yields about 490,000 distinct CDR3 sequences, more than 20% seen once. Sample: PBMCs. These receptors were obtained from a human donor in good health (CMV status not recorded). Some clones in this sample may be carry-over from other donors' samples. The CDR3 runs from the conserved cysteine through the conserved F or W. A D gene is named only where the DNA matches it firmly. Only some rows state a clone size, as once, few, many or a class for expanded clones.

J: TRBJ2-7
size: -
D: TRBD1
V: TRBV23-1
DNA: TGCGCCAGCAGTCCCTCGACAGGGAACTCCTACGAGCAGTACTTC
CDR3: CASSPSTGNSYEQYF

J: TRBJ2-1
size: few
D: TRBD2
V: TRBV7-9
DNA: TGTGCCAGCAGCCCCCAAAGCGGGACTAGCCACAATGAGCAGTTCTTC
CDR3: CASSPQSGTSHNEQFF

J: TRBJ2-7
size: -
D: -
V: TRBV27
DNA: TGTGCCAGCAGTTTAGGGCGGGGGCAGGCAGGGGCCTACGAGCAGTACTTC
CDR3: CASSLGRGQAGAYEQYF

J: TRBJ2-1
size: many
D: TRBD1
V: TRBV7-2
DNA: TGTGCCAGCAGCTCGTCGACAGGGGGCAAGGGTGAGCAGTTCTTC
CDR3: CASSSSTGGKGEQFF

J: TRBJ2-3
size: -
D: TRBD2
V: TRBV29-1
DNA: TGCAGCGTTGAAGGAACTAGCGGGAGGAAAGATACGCAGTATTTT
CDR3: CSVEGTSGRKDTQYF

J: TRBJ2-3
size: -
D: TRBD1
V: TRBV6-1
DNA: TGTGCCAGCAGTGTGGACAGGGGGCGAGGGACAGATACGCAGTATTTT
CDR3: CASSVDRGRGTDTQYF

J: TRBJ2-2
size: many
D: TRBD2
V: TRBV7-6
DNA: TGTGCCAGCAGTTTTGGACTAGCGAGGAGTGGGACCGGGGAGCTGTTTTTT
CDR3: CASSFGLARSGTGELFF

J: TRBJ1-1
size: -
D: -
V: TRBV7-8
DNA: TGTGCCAGCAGCTTCAAACCCCCCTACAGGGACGCGAACACTGAAGCTTTCTTT
CDR3: CASSFKPPYRDANTEAFF

J: TRBJ2-2
size: few
D: TRBD2
V: TRBV7-9
DNA: TGTGCCAGCAGCAGCGGACTAGCCGCCGGGGAGCTGTTTTTT
CDR3: CASSSGLAAGELFF

J: TRBJ2-1
size: -
D: TRBD2
V: TRBV5-1
DNA: TGCGCCAGCAGCTCCTTAGCGGGAGGGGCCTACAATGAGCAGTTCTTC
CDR3: CASSSLAGGAYNEQFF

J: TRBJ2-3
size: -
D: TRBD2
V: TRBV7-3
DNA: TGTGCCAGCAGCCCCCCCCCCGGGACTATGACTTCGGCAGATACGCAGTATTTT
CDR3: CASSPPPGTMTSADTQYF

J: TRBJ1-1
size: -
D: TRBD1
V: TRBV19
DNA: TGTGCCAGTACCTCATTCAGGGGGAGGAACACTGAAGCTTTCTTT
CDR3: CASTSFRGRNTEAFF

J: TRBJ2-6
size: many
D: TRBD1
V: TRBV7-2
DNA: TGTGCCAGCAGCTTAGTAGCAGGGGGCGTCTCCCTCTCTGGGGCCAACGTCCTGACTTTC
CDR3: CASSLVAGGVSLSGANVLTF

J: TRBJ2-7
size: -
D: TRBD2
V: TRBV6-2/TRBV6-3
DNA: TGTGCCAGCAGCCGACTAGCGGGAGGCTCCTACGAGCAGTACTTC
CDR3: CASSRLAGGSYEQYF

J: TRBJ2-6
size: -
D: -
V: TRBV2
DNA: TGTGCCAGCAGTGCTCAGGGTAATCTGGGGGCCAACGTCCTGACTTTC
CDR3: CASSAQGNLGANVLTF

J: TRBJ2-3
size: few
D: TRBD1
V: TRBV25-1
DNA: TGTGCCAGCAGTGCCCTCGGACAGGGGGAAGGAGATACGCAGTATTTT
CDR3: CASSALGQGEGDTQYF

J: TRBJ1-1
size: -
D: -
V: TRBV10-3
DNA: TGTGCCATCAGGCGCGGGGAGAACACTGAAGCTTTCTTT
CDR3: CAIRRGENTEAFF

J: TRBJ2-3
size: many
D: TRBD2
V: TRBV7-6
DNA: TGTGCCAGCAAACCCGACGGGGACTACCATTACACAGATACGCAGTATTTT
CDR3: CASKPDGDYHYTDTQYF

J: TRBJ2-2
size: -
D: -
V: TRBV10-3
DNA: TGTGCCAACAAAGATTACGCCGGGGAGCTGTTTTTT
CDR3: CANKDYAGELFF

J: TRBJ1-4
size: few
D: TRBD1
V: TRBV27
DNA: TGTGCCAGCAGCTCCGGGACAGGGTTCGAGAAACTGTTTTTT
CDR3: CASSSGTGFEKLFF

J: TRBJ1-5
size: -
D: TRBD1
V: TRBV28
DNA: TGTGCCAGCAGTTATTCGACAGGGGGAGGGAGCAATCAGCCCCAGCATTTT
CDR3: CASSYSTGGGSNQPQHF

J: TRBJ2-7
size: many
D: TRBD2
V: TRBV7-6
DNA: TGTGCCAGCAAGCAGCGGGAGAATGGGCTCGAGCAGTACTTC
CDR3: CASKQRENGLEQYF

J: TRBJ2-7
size: few
D: TRBD2
V: TRBV2
DNA: TGTGCCAGGGGGACTAGCGGTTTTGGCGCCGAGCAGTACTTC
CDR3: CARGTSGFGAEQYF

J: TRBJ2-5
size: -
D: TRBD2
V: TRBV4-1
DNA: TGCGCCAGCAGCCAAGGACTAGCGGGAGGGTCGGGAGAGACCCAGTACTTC
CDR3: CASSQGLAGGSGETQYF

J: TRBJ2-2
size: many
D: TRBD2
V: TRBV28
DNA: TGTGCCAGCAGTTTTGGTCTAGCGGGAGCGCTCGCGAACACCGGGGAGCTGTTTTTT
CDR3: CASSFGLAGALANTGELFF

J: TRBJ1-3
size: many
D: -
V: TRBV12-3/TRBV12-4
DNA: TGTGCCAGCAGGGTCAACAGGGTAGACGTATATTTT
CDR3: CASRVNRVDVYF

J: TRBJ1-1
size: -
D: -
V: TRBV18
DNA: TGTGCCAGCGCTGTTGACCAGAACACTGAAGCTTTCTTT
CDR3: CASAVDQNTEAFF

J: TRBJ1-2
size: -
D: -
V: TRBV12-3/TRBV12-4
DNA: TGTGCCAGCAGTTTACCCCAGTCTAGGGGGGCTAACTATGGCTACACCTTC
CDR3: CASSLPQSRGANYGYTF

J: TRBJ2-3
size: -
D: TRBD2
V: TRBV28
DNA: TGTGCCAGCAGTCCACTAGCGGGAGGGGTAACCTATAGCACAGATACGCAGTATTTT
CDR3: CASSPLAGGVTYSTDTQYF

J: TRBJ2-5
size: few
D: -
V: TRBV3-1
DNA: TGTGCCAGCAGCCAAGATGTACGGAGGGGGGAAGAGACCCAGTACTTC
CDR3: CASSQDVRRGEETQYF

J: TRBJ2-6
size: many
D: TRBD1
V: TRBV7-2
DNA: TGTGCCAGCAGCTCTGAACAGGGGGCTGGGGCCAACGTCCTGACTTTC
CDR3: CASSSEQGAGANVLTF

J: TRBJ2-1
size: -
D: TRBD2
V: TRBV29-1
DNA: TGCAGCGTCCCCGGGACTAGCGGGAGGGCCGTTGAGCAGTTCTTC
CDR3: CSVPGTSGRAVEQFF

J: TRBJ1-1
size: few
D: -
V: TRBV28
DNA: TGTGCCAGCAGTCCCGGGTCGGGGGGGCGCACTGAAGCTTTCTTT
CDR3: CASSPGSGGRTEAFF

J: TRBJ1-5
size: many
D: -
V: TRBV12-3/TRBV12-4
DNA: TGTGCCAGCAGACAGGGCGTTCAGCCCCAGCATTTT
CDR3: CASRQGVQPQHF

J: TRBJ2-7
size: -
D: -
V: TRBV6-1
DNA: TGTGCCAGCAGTGAAGGGAAGGGGAGGTACGAGCAGTACTTC
CDR3: CASSEGKGRYEQYF

J: TRBJ2-1
size: once
D: -
V: TRBV12-3/TRBV12-4
DNA: TGTGCCAGCAGTTTAGACGAGGGCCCCGAGCAGTTCTTC
CDR3: CASSLDEGPEQFF

J: TRBJ1-1
size: many
D: -
V: TRBV27
DNA: TGTGCCAGCAGTACCTATGCCAACACTGAAGCTTTCTTT
CDR3: CASSTYANTEAFF

J: TRBJ2-2
size: -
D: -
V: TRBV27
DNA: TGTGCCAGCAGTTTCCAGGGGACCGGGGAGCTGTTTTTT
CDR3: CASSFQGTGELFF

J: TRBJ2-7
size: -
D: -
V: TRBV4-1
DNA: TGCGCCAGCAGCCATCTCCCACAGGGTGTCTACGAGCAGTACTTC
CDR3: CASSHLPQGVYEQYF

J: TRBJ1-3
size: many
D: -
V: TRBV5-1
DNA: TGCGCCAGCAGCTTGGATACGTATGGAAACACCATATATTTT
CDR3: CASSLDTYGNTIYF

J: TRBJ1-1
size: -
D: TRBD1
V: TRBV12-3/TRBV12-4
DNA: TGTGCCAGCAGCGGGACAGGGGGCCCGATGAACACTGAAGCTTTCTTT
CDR3: CASSGTGGPMNTEAFF

J: TRBJ2-1
size: -
D: TRBD2
V: TRBV7-2
DNA: TGTGCCAGCAGCTTACAGTGGGAGGGAGAATATGAGCAGTTCTTC
CDR3: CASSLQWEGEYEQFF

J: TRBJ2-5
size: -
D: -
V: TRBV5-6
DNA: TGTGCCAGCAGCTCGAGTTGGGGAACAGGGCTCCACCAAGAGACCCAGTACTTC
CDR3: CASSSSWGTGLHQETQYF

J: TRBJ2-1
size: -
D: TRBD1
V: TRBV12-5
DNA: TGTGCTAGTGGCCCCGGGACAGGTCCAAACAATGAGCAGTTCTTC
CDR3: CASGPGTGPNNEQFF

J: TRBJ1-5
size: -
D: TRBD1
V: TRBV4-1
DNA: TGCGCCAGCAGCCAACCGACAGGGAGTAGCCAGCCCCAGCATTTT
CDR3: CASSQPTGSSQPQHF

J: TRBJ2-7
size: -
D: TRBD2
V: TRBV28
DNA: TGTGCCAGCAGCATAGCGGGGGAGCGCTACGAGCAGTACTTC
CDR3: CASSIAGERYEQYF

J: TRBJ2-3
size: -
D: TRBD2
V: TRBV4-1
DNA: TGCGCCAGCAGCCAGTCTAGCGGGAGGACCGGGGATACGCAGTATTTT
CDR3: CASSQSSGRTGDTQYF

J: TRBJ2-1
size: few
D: TRBD2
V: TRBV4-3
DNA: TGCGCCAGCAGCCAGCAGACTAGCACCTACAATGAGCAGTTCTTC
CDR3: CASSQQTSTYNEQFF

J: TRBJ2-2
size: -
D: -
V: TRBV6-5
DNA: TGTGCCAGCAGTTCAGGGGGACTCGACTTGTTCATCGGGGAGCTGTTTTTT
CDR3: CASSSGGLDLFIGELFF

J: TRBJ1-6
size: -
D: -
V: TRBV7-6
DNA: TGTGCCAGCAGCGCTTGGGGTGGAATAATGGATAATTCACCCCTCCACTTT
CDR3: CASSAWGGIMDNSPLHF

J: TRBJ1-2
size: -
D: -
V: TRBV10-3
DNA: TGTGCCATCAGTGGAGACAGTCAATACACCTTC
CDR3: CAISGDSQYTF

J: TRBJ2-1
size: -
D: TRBD2
V: TRBV29-1
DNA: TGCAGCGTCGCGAGAAAAAGCGGGAGAAGCAATGAGCAGTTCTTC
CDR3: CSVARKSGRSNEQFF